This T cell receptor beta chain was identified during a study of blood T cell repertoires in COVID-19. Overall study context: Samples came from the United States, Italy and Spain, spanning acute and convalescent COVID-19. PBMCs, B-cell-depleted T cells, or T cells were the source of the cDNA or gDNA that made up the material.

CDR1 is MNHEY, CDR2 SVGEGT, per germline. Trimming cost V 6 bases and J 7 bases; bases outside gene matches: 10. CDR3 length: 15 amino acids. Data came from immunoSEQ multiplex PCR; TCRdb stores just in-frame clones and leaves some out. The sample carries 150,000 to 200,000 clones, approximately 92% recorded once. The sequenced sample consisted of peripheral blood. The chain couples TRBV6-2 or TRBV6-3 to TRBJ2-1; 9 bases agree with TRBD2. The TCR sequence derives from a woman between 45 and 65 years old with acute or convalescent COVID-19. The CDR3 DNA is TGTGCCAGCAGCTATCTAGGCGGGAGGGCGAATGAGCAGTTCTTC. It encodes CASSYLGGRANEQFF.